These 7 T cell receptor beta chains originate from one sample sequenced in a study of CD8 T cells in ankylosing spondylitis. Study-level findings and limits: Within ankylosing spondylitis blood, a TCR beta motif made up of several highly homologous variants appeared to be characteristic.

These receptors' targets are unknown. TCRdb re-called the 5' RACE reads through MiXCR, storing one row per CDR3 protein. This sample carries more than 100,000 distinct CDR3 sequences, about a sixth of them seen once, and the ten largest clones take around a third. Sequencing input: blood, either unsorted or a sorted T cell fraction (not recorded which). The receptor source for this set is a male donor with ankylosing spondylitis.

The J gene is TRBJ2-7, the V gene TRBV2; perhaps TRBD1 as D (6 bases). Germline-derived CDR1 and CDR2 are SNHLY and FYNNEI. V lost 6 bases to trimming and J lost 6 bases, with 12 bases between them. The CDR3 extends over 12 amino acids. CDR3 DNA: TGTGCCAGCAGGGGAAACAGGGTCGAGCAGTACTTC. It yields the protein CASRGNRVEQYF.

This clonotype was counted a few times. The gene calls are TRBV4-1 and TRBJ2-3; 7 bases line up with TRBD1. The germline gives CDR1 MGHRA, CDR2 YSYEKL. V shed 4 bases and J 2 bases; nucleotides not matched to a gene: 12. This CDR3 has 17 amino acids. CDR3 DNA sequence: TGCGCCAGCAGCCTCCGTCAGGGGGTATCGGACACAGATACGCAGTATTTT. Residues: CASSLRQGVSDTDTQYF.

The chain couples TRBV29-1 to TRBJ2-5, with D possibly called TRBD1 or TRBD2 (5 bases each). With 6 bases removed from V and 3 bases from J, the gap between germline ends came to 17 bases. This CDR3 contains 14 residues. CDR1 is SQVTM, CDR2 ANQGSEA, per germline. CDR3 sequence (DNA): TGCAGCGTCCCCGAGGGGCGGGCCGAAGAGACCCAGTACTTC. Translating it yields CSVPEGRAEETQYF.

This clonotype was seen a few times. The chain carries TRBV7-9 and TRBJ2-6, with 8 bases matching TRBD1. The ends lost 3 bases at V and 0 bases at J; junction bases unmatched: 4. The V gene's germline CDR1 is SEHNR and CDR2 FQNEAQ (reference sequence). The CDR3 is 17 amino acids. CDR3 sequence reads: CASSFGTGYSGANVLTF. The DNA of the CDR3 is TGTGCCAGCAGCTTTGGGACAGGTTACTCTGGGGCCAACGTCCTGACTTTC.

A few counts support this clonotype. The chain has TRBV27 and TRBJ2-7; TRBD1 aligns across 8 bases. Germline V gene lookup returns CDR1 MNHEY and CDR2 SMNVEV (reference sequence). This CDR3 is built from 15 residues. V dropped 5 bases and J dropped 3; count of bases not matched to a gene: 9. The CDR3 DNA follows: TGTGCCAGCAGTCCACGGACAGGGCAAGTCTACGAGCAGTACTTC. Translating gives CASSPRTGQVYEQYF.

This chain links TRBV12-3 or TRBV12-4 with TRBJ2-7, with 12 bases identical to TRBD2. CDR3 length: 18 residues. V gave up 3 bases and J gave up 2 bases; unmatched junction bases: 11. As DNA, the CDR3 is TGTGCCAGCAGTTTCCCGACTAGCGGGAGTGGATGGGCCTACGAGCAGTACTTC. This translates into CASSFPTSGSGWAYEQYF.

This clonotype was observed a handful of times. The rearrangement joins TRBV4-3 to TRBJ2-2; 10 nucleotides agree with TRBD2. The CDR3 consists of 19 residues. Germline trimming cut 0 bases from V and 4 bases from J; bases unmatched to any gene: 11. CDR1 is LGHNA, CDR2 YSLEER, per germline. CDR3 nucleotides: TGCGCCAGCAGCCAAGATGAATACCTAGCGGGAGTCTCCACCGGGGAGCTGTTTTTT. This encodes CASSQDEYLAGVSTGELFF.